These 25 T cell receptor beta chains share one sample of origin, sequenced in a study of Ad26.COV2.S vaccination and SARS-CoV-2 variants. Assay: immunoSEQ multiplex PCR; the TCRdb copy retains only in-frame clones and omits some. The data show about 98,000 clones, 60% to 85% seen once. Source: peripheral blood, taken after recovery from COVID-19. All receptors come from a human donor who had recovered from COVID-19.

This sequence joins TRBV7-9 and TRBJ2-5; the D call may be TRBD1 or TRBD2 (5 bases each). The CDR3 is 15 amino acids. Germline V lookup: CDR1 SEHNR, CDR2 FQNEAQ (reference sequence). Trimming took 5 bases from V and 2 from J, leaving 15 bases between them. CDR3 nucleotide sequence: TGTGCCAGCAGCACTAGTTTGGGGCAGCAAGAGACCCAGTACTTC. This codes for CASSTSLGQQETQYF.

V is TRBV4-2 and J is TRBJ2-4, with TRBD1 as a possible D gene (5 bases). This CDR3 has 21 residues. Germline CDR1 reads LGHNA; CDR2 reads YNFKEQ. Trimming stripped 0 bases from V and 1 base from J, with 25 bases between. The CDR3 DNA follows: TGTGCCAGCAGCCAAGAATTTCATACAGGATATGGAGCATGGGCCAAAAACATTCAGTACTTC. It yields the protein CASSQEFHTGYGAWAKNIQYF.

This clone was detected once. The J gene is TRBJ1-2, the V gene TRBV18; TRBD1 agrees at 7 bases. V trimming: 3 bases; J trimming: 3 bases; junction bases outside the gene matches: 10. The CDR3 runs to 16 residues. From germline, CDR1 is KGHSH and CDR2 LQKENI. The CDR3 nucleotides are TGTGCCAGCTCACCGGGGACAGCCCTTGTTCACTATGGCTACACCTTC. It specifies CASSPGTALVHYGYTF.

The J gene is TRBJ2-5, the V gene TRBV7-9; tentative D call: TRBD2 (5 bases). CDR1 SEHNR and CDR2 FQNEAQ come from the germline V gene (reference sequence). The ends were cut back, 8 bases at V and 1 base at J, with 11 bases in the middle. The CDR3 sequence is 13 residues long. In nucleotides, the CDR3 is TGTGCCAGCCAGGCGGGCTTCCAAGAGACCCAGTACTTC. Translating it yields CASQAGFQETQYF.

DNA for the CDR3: TGTGCCAGCAGCCAAGATCAGGGGGCGGATGGCTACACCTTC. This encodes CASSQDQGADGYTF. V is TRBV4-2 and J is TRBJ1-2; 8 positions agree with TRBD1. The V gene end was trimmed by 0 bases and the J gene end by 6 bases; junction bases not matched to a gene: 3. CDR3 length: 14 residues. The germline V gene has CDR1 LGHNA and CDR2 YNFKEQ.

CDR3 sequence reads: CASSSGWEAFF. The CDR3 DNA follows: TGTGCCAGCAGCTCCGGGTGGGAAGCTTTCTTT. The chain links TRBV12-3 or TRBV12-4 to TRBJ1-1; D is unresolved. The CDR3 extends over 11 amino acids. V gave up 6 bases and J gave up 8 bases, with 10 bases separating them.

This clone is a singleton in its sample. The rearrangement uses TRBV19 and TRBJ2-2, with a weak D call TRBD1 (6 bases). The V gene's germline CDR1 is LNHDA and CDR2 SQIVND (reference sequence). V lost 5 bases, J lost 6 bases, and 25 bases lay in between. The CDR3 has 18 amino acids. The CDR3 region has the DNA TGTGCCAGTAGTCCCCCGGGACAAGGCCTTGTCGGGGCCGGGGAGCTGTTTTTT. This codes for CASSPPGQGLVGAGELFF.

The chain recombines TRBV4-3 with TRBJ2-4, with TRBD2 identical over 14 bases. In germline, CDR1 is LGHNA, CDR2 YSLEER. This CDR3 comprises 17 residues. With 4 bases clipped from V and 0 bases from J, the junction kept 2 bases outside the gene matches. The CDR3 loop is CASSPGTSGGAKNIQYF. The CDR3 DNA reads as TGCGCCAGCAGCCCCGGGACTAGCGGGGGAGCCAAAAACATTCAGTACTTC.

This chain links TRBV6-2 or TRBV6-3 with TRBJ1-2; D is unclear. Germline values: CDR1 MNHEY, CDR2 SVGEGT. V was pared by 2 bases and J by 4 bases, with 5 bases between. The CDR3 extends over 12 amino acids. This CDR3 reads CASSYRIYGYTF. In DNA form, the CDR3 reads TGTGCCAGCAGTTACCGGATCTATGGCTACACCTTC.

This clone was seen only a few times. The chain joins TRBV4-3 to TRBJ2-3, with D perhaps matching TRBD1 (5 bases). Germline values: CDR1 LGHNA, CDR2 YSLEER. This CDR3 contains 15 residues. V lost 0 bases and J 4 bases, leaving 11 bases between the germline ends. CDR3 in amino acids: CASSQEGRVADTQYF. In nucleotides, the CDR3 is TGCGCCAGCAGCCAAGAGGGCAGGGTGGCAGATACGCAGTATTTT.

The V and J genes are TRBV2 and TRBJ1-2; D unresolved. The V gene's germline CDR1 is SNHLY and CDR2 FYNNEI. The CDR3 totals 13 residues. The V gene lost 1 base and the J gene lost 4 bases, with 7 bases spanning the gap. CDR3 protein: CASSEVPSYGYTF. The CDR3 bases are TGTGCCAGCAGTGAAGTACCGTCCTATGGCTACACCTTC.

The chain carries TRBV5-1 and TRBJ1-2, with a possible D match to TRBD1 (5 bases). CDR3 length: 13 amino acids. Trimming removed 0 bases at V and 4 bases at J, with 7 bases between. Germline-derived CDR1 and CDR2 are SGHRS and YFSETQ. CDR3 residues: CASSLGDGYGYTF. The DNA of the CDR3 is TGCGCCAGCAGCTTGGGGGACGGCTATGGCTACACCTTC.

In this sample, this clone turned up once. The CDR3 DNA reads TGTGCCAGCGGACAGGGGGTCTACAATGAGCAGTTCTTC. Encoded protein: CASGQGVYNEQFF. V and J are TRBV7-2 and TRBJ2-1, with TRBD1 matching 10 bases. Germline CDR1 and CDR2: SGHTA and FQGNSA. Trimming cost V 8 bases and J 3 bases; bases outside gene matches: 1. CDR3 length equals 13 residues.

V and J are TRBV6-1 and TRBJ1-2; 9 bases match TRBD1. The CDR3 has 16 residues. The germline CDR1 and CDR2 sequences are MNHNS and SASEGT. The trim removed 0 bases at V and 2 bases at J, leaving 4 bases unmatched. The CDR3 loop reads CASSEALGTGNYGYTF. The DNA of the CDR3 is TGTGCCAGCAGTGAAGCGCTGGGGACAGGGAACTATGGCTACACCTTC.

Here the CDR3 reads CASSQALDGSPLHF. The DNA of the CDR3 is TGTGCCAGCAGCCAAGCGTTAGACGGTTCACCCCTCCACTTT. The chain recombines TRBV3-1 (or the pseudogene TRBV3-2) with TRBJ1-6; D gene unclear. CDR3 length: 14 residues. The germline CDR1 and CDR2 sequences are LGHDT and YNNKEL (reference sequence). Trimming took 1 base from V and 9 from J, leaving 10 bases between them.

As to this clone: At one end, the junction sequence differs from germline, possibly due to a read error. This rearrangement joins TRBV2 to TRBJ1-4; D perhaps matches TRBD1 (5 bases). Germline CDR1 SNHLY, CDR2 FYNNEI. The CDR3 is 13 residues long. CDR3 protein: CASSVGLPGVRDF. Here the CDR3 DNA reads TGTGCCAGCAGTGTCGGGCTCCCGGGGGTTCGAGATTTT.

The CDR3 coding sequence is TGTGCCAGCAGCCTAAACATGAATAATTCACCCCTCCACTTT. It specifies CASSLNMNNSPLHF. The gene calls are TRBV7-9 and TRBJ1-6; D ambiguous. Trimming removed 5 bases at V and 5 bases at J, with 10 bases between. Germline V lookup: CDR1 SEHNR, CDR2 FQNEAQ (reference sequence). This CDR3 spans 14 amino acids.

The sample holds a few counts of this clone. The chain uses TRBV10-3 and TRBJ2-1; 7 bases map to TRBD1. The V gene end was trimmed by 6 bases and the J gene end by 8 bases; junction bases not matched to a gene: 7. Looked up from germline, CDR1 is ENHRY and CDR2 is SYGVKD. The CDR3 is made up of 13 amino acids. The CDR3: CAISRTGADEQFF. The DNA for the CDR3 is TGTGCCATCAGCCGGACAGGTGCGGATGAGCAGTTCTTC.

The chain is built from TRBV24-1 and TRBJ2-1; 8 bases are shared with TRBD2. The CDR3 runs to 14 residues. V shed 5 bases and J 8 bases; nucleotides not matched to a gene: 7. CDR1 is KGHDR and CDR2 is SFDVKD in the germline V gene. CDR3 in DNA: TGTGCCACCAGTGCCGTAACTAGCGGCGATGAGCAGTTCTTC. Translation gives CATSAVTSGDEQFF.

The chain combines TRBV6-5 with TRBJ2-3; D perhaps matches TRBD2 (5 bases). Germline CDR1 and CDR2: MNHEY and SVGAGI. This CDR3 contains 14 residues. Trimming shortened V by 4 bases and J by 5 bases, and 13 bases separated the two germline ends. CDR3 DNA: TGTGCCAGCAGTTTAGTCCCTGAGGGAGATACGCAGTATTTT. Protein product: CASSLVPEGDTQYF.

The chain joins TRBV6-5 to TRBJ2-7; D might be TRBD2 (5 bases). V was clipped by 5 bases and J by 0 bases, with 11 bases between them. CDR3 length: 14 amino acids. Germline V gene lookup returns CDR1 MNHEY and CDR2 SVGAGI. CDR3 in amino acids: CASSPSGVSYEQYF. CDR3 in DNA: TGTGCCAGCAGTCCGTCCGGGGTCTCCTACGAGCAGTACTTC.

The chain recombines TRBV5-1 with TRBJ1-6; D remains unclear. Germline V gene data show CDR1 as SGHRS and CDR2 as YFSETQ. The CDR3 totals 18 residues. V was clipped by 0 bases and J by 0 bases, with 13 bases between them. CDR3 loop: CASSLEPIISSYNSPLHF. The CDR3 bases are TGCGCCAGCAGCTTGGAACCGATTATCAGCTCCTATAATTCACCCCTCCACTTT.

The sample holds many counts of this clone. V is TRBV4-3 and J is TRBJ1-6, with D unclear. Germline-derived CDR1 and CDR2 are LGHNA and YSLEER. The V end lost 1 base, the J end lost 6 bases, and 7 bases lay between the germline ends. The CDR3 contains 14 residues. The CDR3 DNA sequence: TGCGCCAGCAGCCAAGGAACAGCTAATTCACCCCTCCACTTT. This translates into CASSQGTANSPLHF.

The CDR3 nucleotides are TGTGCCAGCAGCGTGGCAGGACTTATTTCGGAGACCCAGTACTTC. Translation: CASSVAGLISETQYF. The chain employs TRBV9 and TRBJ2-5, with D possibly being TRBD2 (5 bases). Per germline, CDR1 SGDLS and CDR2 YYNGEE. Trimming pared 2 bases from V and 5 bases from J, leaving 16 bases between. This CDR3 has 15 residues.

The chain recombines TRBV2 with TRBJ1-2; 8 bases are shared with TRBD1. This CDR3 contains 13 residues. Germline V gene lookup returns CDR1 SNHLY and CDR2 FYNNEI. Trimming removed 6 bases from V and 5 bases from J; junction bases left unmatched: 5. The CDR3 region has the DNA TGTGCCAGCAGGACCGGACAGGGTTATGGCTACACCTTC. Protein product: CASRTGQGYGYTF.